These 15 T cell receptor beta chains originate from one sample sequenced in a study of PD-L1 blockade in urothelial cancer. Regarding time point: peripheral blood 6 weeks after treatment start. Profiled with immunoSEQ multiplex PCR; TCRdb holds only in-frame clones, not every one. The sample has about 30,000 clones, about nine tenths seen once. The sample consisted of PBMCs, taken around atezolizumab (anti-PD-L1) treatment. These TCRs come from an elderly man with urothelial cancer.

The J gene is TRBJ2-7, the V gene TRBV13, with D unresolved. Germline-derived CDR1 and CDR2 are PRHDT and FYEKMQ (reference sequence). There are 11 residues in the CDR3. The V end was cut by 5 bases, the J end by 3 bases, with 5 bases between. CDR3 in DNA: TGTGCCAGCAGCGGCGGCTACGAGCAGTACTTC. It encodes CASSGGYEQYF.

The V call is TRBV30, the J call TRBJ2-7, with D hard to call. The CDR3 length is 11 residues. Germline V CDR1 and CDR2: GTSNPN, SVGIG (reference sequence). V lost 2 bases, J lost 2 bases, and 4 bases lay in between. The CDR3 sequence: CAWSPAYEQYF. The CDR3, as DNA: TGTGCCTGGAGTCCCGCCTACGAGCAGTACTTC.

The chain is built from TRBV21-1 and TRBJ1-1; the table calls TRBD1, which could not be checked here. TRBV21-1 is listed as a pseudogene. This CDR3 region has 14 residues. The CDR3 DNA reads as TGTGCCAGCAGCCGCGGGACAGATAACACTGAAGCTTTCTTT. This codes for CASSRGTDNTEAFF.

The genes are TRBV30 and TRBJ1-2; weak D call: TRBD1 (5 bases). Germline-derived CDR1 and CDR2 are GTSNPN and SVGIG (reference sequence). CDR3 length equals 11 residues. V lost 4 bases to trimming and J lost 12 bases, with 15 bases between them. CDR3 residues: CAWNRLDKNTF. The CDR3, as DNA: TGTGCCTGGAATCGGTTGGACAAAAACACCTTC.

This clone was seen just once. The genes are TRBV5-1 and TRBJ2-3, with a weak D call TRBD2 (5 bases). The CDR3 covers 14 residues. V was cut by 9 bases and J by 3 bases, with 17 bases left in between. CDR1 and CDR2 from the germline V gene are SGHRS and YFSETQ. DNA of the CDR3: TGCGCCACCAGGACCGCCGGAGGTACAGATACGCAGTATTTT. Its protein product is CATRTAGGTDTQYF.

This clone was detected only once. This chain links TRBV11-2 with TRBJ2-5, with a possible D match to TRBD1 (5 bases). Trimming stripped 5 bases from V and 13 bases from J, with 8 bases between. This CDR3 is built from 9 residues. The V gene's germline CDR1 is SGHAT and CDR2 FQNNGV. The CDR3: CASSLRAYF. CDR3 nucleotides: TGTGCCAGCAGCCTCAGGGCGTACTTC.

The chain combines TRBV5-1 with TRBJ1-1, with D maybe TRBD1 (6 bases). CDR3 length equals 14 residues. V lost 3 bases and J 0 bases, leaving 9 bases between the germline ends. Germline assignment: CDR1 SGHRS and CDR2 YFSETQ. The CDR3 sequence: CASSSGVLNTEAFF. CDR3 sequence (DNA): TGCGCCAGCAGCTCAGGGGTATTGAACACTGAAGCTTTCTTT.

V gene TRBV7-9 combines with J gene TRBJ2-5; TRBD1 might be the D (6 bases). Trimming left V 3 bases short and J 2 bases short, with 13 bases between. CDR3 length: 15 amino acids. Germline CDR1 and CDR2: SEHNR and FQNEAQ (reference sequence). The chain's CDR3 is CASSLGRQAQETQYF. The CDR3 DNA reads as TGTGCCAGCAGCTTGGGGAGACAGGCGCAAGAGACCCAGTACTTC.

V and J are TRBV4-2 and TRBJ1-2, with D unresolved. CDR3 size: 17 residues. Trimming cost V 0 bases and J 0 bases, with 14 bases left between them. Germline CDR1 LGHNA, CDR2 YNFKEQ. The CDR3 DNA follows: TGTGCCAGCAGCCAAGAGGTGGGAGGGAGGGCTAACTATGGCTACACCTTC. Amino acid sequence: CASSQEVGGRANYGYTF.

This clone appeared a few times. This chain connects TRBV4-3 to TRBJ2-2, with D perhaps TRBD2 (6 bases). Germline lookup yields CDR1 LGHNA and CDR2 YSLEER. The V and J ends lost 0 bases and 5 bases respectively, with 13 bases between them. This CDR3 comprises 16 residues. The DNA for the CDR3 is TGCGCCAGCAGCCAAGAAAGCGGGTTCGTGACCGGGGAGCTGTTTTTT. It encodes CASSQESGFVTGELFF.

The genes are TRBV10-3 and TRBJ2-3; 7 bases are a match to TRBD2. Per germline, CDR1 ENHRY and CDR2 SYGVKD. The CDR3 runs 15 residues. The junction had 6 bases not matched to a gene; V was cut back by 2 bases and J by 4 bases. As DNA, the CDR3 is TGTGCCATCAGTGAGGGCGGGAGAAACGCAGATACGCAGTATTTT. Translated, it gives CAISEGGRNADTQYF.

CDR3 nucleotide sequence: TGCAGCATTTGGGGTCCGACAGGGACAGATACGCAGTATTTT. It codes for CSIWGPTGTDTQYF. The chain is built from TRBV29-1 and TRBJ2-3, with TRBD1 matching over 7 bases. Per germline, CDR1 SQVTM and CDR2 ANQGSEA. There are 14 residues in the CDR3. V lost 8 bases, J lost 3 bases, and 11 bases stayed unmatched.

The CDR3 here is CASSAQLAGAFSGEQYF. CDR3 in DNA: TGTGCCAGCAGCGCCCAACTAGCGGGAGCTTTCTCGGGGGAGCAGTACTTC. The chain has TRBV11-2 and TRBJ2-7; 11 positions match TRBD2. Germline CDR1 and CDR2: SGHAT and FQNNGV. The CDR3 contains 17 residues. V shed 5 bases and J 7 bases; nucleotides not matched to a gene: 16.

This clone was seen only a few times. The chain recombines TRBV10-3 with TRBJ2-7; 7 bases are a match to TRBD2. Germline V gene data show CDR1 as ENHRY and CDR2 as SYGVKD. The trim removed 2 bases at V and 0 bases at J, leaving 4 bases unmatched. CDR3 length: 15 residues. Written as DNA, the CDR3 is TGTGCCATCAGTGAGGCTAGCGGTGACTCCTACGAGCAGTACTTC. Its translation is CAISEASGDSYEQYF.

The rearrangement links TRBV30 to TRBJ1-5; 8 positions match TRBD1. In germline, CDR1 is GTSNPN, CDR2 SVGIG (reference sequence). V lost 3 bases, J lost 1 base, and 11 bases stayed unmatched. CDR3 length: 17 residues. For the CDR3, the DNA is TGTGCCTGGAGCAAGGGACAGGCGGCGGGGAGCAATCAGCCCCAGCATTTT. Protein: CAWSKGQAAGSNQPQHF.